This T cell receptor beta chain was recovered during a study of somatic mutations in cytotoxic T cells in rheumatoid arthritis. Sequencing used immunoSEQ multiplex PCR; TCRdb keeps in-frame clones, though not all of them. The sample has over 15,000 clones, approximately 80% seen once. Germline V gene lookup returns CDR1 MNHEY and CDR2 SMNVEV (reference sequence). CDR3 length: 15 amino acids. The ends lost 5 bases at V and 2 bases at J; junction bases unmatched: 4. Purity of the CD4+ and CD8+ cells, isolated by positive magnetic bead selection, was checked by flow cytometry. This rearrangement joins TRBV27 to TRBJ1-1; TRBD1 aligns across 11 bases. Sequenced material: CD8+ T cells sorted from blood. This clonotype was sampled from an adult with rheumatoid arthritis. CDR3 DNA sequence: TGTGCCAGCAGTCCCGGGACAGGGGGAAACACTGAAGCTTTCTTT. This translates into CASSPGTGGNTEAFF.